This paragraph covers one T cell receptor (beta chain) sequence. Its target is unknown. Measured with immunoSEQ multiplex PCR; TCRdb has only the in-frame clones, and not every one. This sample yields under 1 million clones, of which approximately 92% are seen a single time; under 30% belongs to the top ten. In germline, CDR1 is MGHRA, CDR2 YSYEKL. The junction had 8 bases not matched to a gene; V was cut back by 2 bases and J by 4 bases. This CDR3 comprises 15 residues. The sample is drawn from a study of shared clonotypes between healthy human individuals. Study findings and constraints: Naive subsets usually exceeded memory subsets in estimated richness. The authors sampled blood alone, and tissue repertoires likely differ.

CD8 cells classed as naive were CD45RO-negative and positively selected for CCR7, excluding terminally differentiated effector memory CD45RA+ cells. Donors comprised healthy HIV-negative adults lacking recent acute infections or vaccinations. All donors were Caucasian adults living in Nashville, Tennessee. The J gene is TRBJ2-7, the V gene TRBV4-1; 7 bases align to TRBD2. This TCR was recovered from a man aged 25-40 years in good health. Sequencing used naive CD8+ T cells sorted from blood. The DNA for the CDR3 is TGCGCCAGCAGCCAACCTCTGGCGGGAGAGTACGAGCAGTACTTC. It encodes CASSQPLAGEYEQYF.